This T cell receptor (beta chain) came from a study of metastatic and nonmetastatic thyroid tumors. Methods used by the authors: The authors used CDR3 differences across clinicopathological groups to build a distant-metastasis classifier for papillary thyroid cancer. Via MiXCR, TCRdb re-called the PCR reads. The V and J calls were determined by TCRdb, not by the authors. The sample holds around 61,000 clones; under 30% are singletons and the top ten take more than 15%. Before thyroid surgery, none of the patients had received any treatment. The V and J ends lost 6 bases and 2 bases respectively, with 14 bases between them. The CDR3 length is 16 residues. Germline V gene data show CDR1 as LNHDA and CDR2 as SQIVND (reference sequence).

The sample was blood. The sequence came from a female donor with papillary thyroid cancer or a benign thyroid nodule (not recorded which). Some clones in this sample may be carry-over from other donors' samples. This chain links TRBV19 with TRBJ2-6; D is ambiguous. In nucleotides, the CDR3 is TGTGCCAGTAGCTCCCCCCGTGTTACTGGGGCCAACGTCCTGACTTTC. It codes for CASSSPRVTGANVLTF.